This TCR beta chain was observed in a study of T cells of healthy individuals. CDR3 length equals 14 residues. The V and J ends lost 3 bases and 1 base respectively, with 7 bases between them. This clonotype was observed a handful of times. TCRdb ran MiXCR on the 5' RACE reads and lists one entry per CDR3 protein. The data hold about 41,000 distinct CDR3 sequences, with approximately 4.5% observed a single time. The source is a human donor in good health. The chain employs TRBV12-3 or TRBV12-4 and TRBJ1-5; D possibly corresponds to TRBD1 (5 bases). CDR3 sequence: CASSFSGSNQPQHF. As DNA, the CDR3 is TGTGCCAGCAGTTTTTCAGGGAGCAATCAGCCCCAGCATTTT.